Below are 20 T cell receptor beta chains sequenced from a single sample in a study of blood T cell repertoires in COVID-19. Data came from immunoSEQ multiplex PCR; TCRdb stores just in-frame clones and leaves some out. Of 200,000 to 250,000 clones in the sample, 70% to 90% were seen once. Sequencing used peripheral blood. These receptors originate from a man in his sixties with acute or convalescent COVID-19.

The CDR3 bases are TGTGCCAGCAGTTTTTCCCCTCGTGGGAGCACTGAAGCTTTCTTT. It translates to CASSFSPRGSTEAFF. This sequence joins TRBV27 and TRBJ1-1; no clear D gene. Trimming removed 3 bases from V and 4 bases from J, with 15 bases in between. The CDR3 totals 15 residues. Germline assignment: CDR1 MNHEY and CDR2 SMNVEV (reference sequence).

J is TRBJ2-7 and V is TRBV5-6, with D possibly matching TRBD2 (5 bases). Germline values: CDR1 SGHDT, CDR2 YYEEEE. This CDR3 has 14 residues. V was clipped by 6 bases and J by 3 bases, with 16 bases between them. The CDR3 DNA follows: TGTGCCAGCATCCAAAGAGGGAGACTCTACGAGCAGTACTTC. Translation gives CASIQRGRLYEQYF.

This chain links TRBV7-6 with TRBJ1-1; D ambiguous. Germline V gene data show CDR1 as SGHVS and CDR2 as FNYEAQ. CDR3 length: 14 amino acids. Trimming shortened V by 7 bases and J by 1 base, and 13 bases separated the two germline ends. CDR3 coding DNA: TGTGCCAGCAACAATCCGTGGGCGAACACTGAAGCTTTCTTT. Amino acids: CASNNPWANTEAFF.

This clone came up a few times. Other DNA sequences in the sample encode the same CDR3. The V and J genes are TRBV2 and TRBJ2-5; TRBD1 aligns across 7 bases. This CDR3 comprises 16 residues. CDR1 and CDR2 from the germline V gene are SNHLY and FYNNEI. V gave up 0 bases and J gave up 1 base; unmatched junction bases: 5. CDR3 protein: CASSEALRQGQETQYF. The DNA for the CDR3 is TGTGCCAGCAGTGAAGCTTTGAGACAGGGCCAAGAGACCCAGTACTTC.

The chain employs TRBV13 and TRBJ2-7; 8 positions agree with TRBD1. Germline V CDR1 and CDR2: PRHDT, FYEKMQ (reference sequence). V shed 0 bases and J 3 bases; nucleotides not matched to a gene: 10. The CDR3 runs 17 residues. The DNA of the CDR3 is TGTGCCAGCAGCTTAGGCGGAGTGGGACAGGTCAACTACGAGCAGTACTTC. As protein: CASSLGGVGQVNYEQYF.

The table lists this clone with a count of one. This chain joins TRBV29-1 and TRBJ2-1; 11 nucleotides agree with TRBD1. The CDR3 has 13 amino acids. CDR1 is SQVTM and CDR2 is ANQGSEA in the germline V gene. The trim removed 6 bases at V and 6 bases at J, leaving 4 bases unmatched. CDR3 DNA sequence: TGCAGCGTCGGGGGGACAGGGGGCAATGAGCAGTTCTTC. It translates to CSVGGTGGNEQFF.

This chain connects TRBV28 to TRBJ2-7; tentatively, D is TRBD1 (6 bases). The V gene lost 7 bases and the J gene lost 3 bases, with 19 bases spanning the gap. Per the germline V gene, CDR1 is MDHEN and CDR2 is SYDVKM. The CDR3 consists of 15 residues. CDR3 sequence reads: CASTYTGSAYYEQYF. The DNA of the CDR3 is TGTGCCAGCACTTACACAGGGAGCGCCTACTACGAGCAGTACTTC.

V gene TRBV5-1 combines with J gene TRBJ1-1, with D perhaps matching TRBD1 (6 bases). CDR1 is SGHRS and CDR2 is YFSETQ in the germline V gene. The CDR3 extends over 13 amino acids. V was shortened by 2 bases and J by 2 bases, with 7 bases between the two germline ends. DNA of the CDR3: TGCGCCAGCAGCTTCAGGGGAAACACTGAAGCTTTCTTT. Protein: CASSFRGNTEAFF.

CDR3 in amino acids: CASSSLAGGIGELFF. CDR3 DNA sequence: TGTGCCAGCAGCTCCTTAGCGGGGGGTATCGGGGAGCTGTTTTTT. This rearrangement joins TRBV11-2 to TRBJ2-2; 10 positions agree with TRBD2. This CDR3 contains 15 residues. V lost 4 bases, J lost 7 bases, and 6 bases stayed unmatched. Germline-derived CDR1 and CDR2 are SGHAT and FQNNGV.

This chain links TRBV28 with TRBJ1-2; D gene uncertain. This CDR3 has 16 amino acids. Per germline, CDR1 MDHEN and CDR2 SYDVKM. Between the trimmed V and J ends, which lost 7 bases and 0 bases, there was a span of 18 bases. The chain's CDR3 is CASNTHGDPPNYGYTF. In DNA form, the CDR3 reads TGTGCCAGCAATACCCACGGGGATCCCCCTAACTATGGCTACACCTTC.

The genes are TRBV7-9 and TRBJ1-1; D remains ambiguous. Looked up from germline, CDR1 is SEHNR and CDR2 is FQNEAQ (reference sequence). The germline V and J ends were trimmed by 3 bases and 1 base, with 6 bases remaining between them. CDR3 length equals 13 residues. DNA of the CDR3: TGTGCCAGCAGCTTGAAACAGAACACTGAAGCTTTCTTT. Amino acids: CASSLKQNTEAFF.

There are a few counts of this clone. This chain connects TRBV5-1 to TRBJ1-1, with D tentatively TRBD1 (6 bases). From germline, CDR1 is SGHRS and CDR2 YFSETQ. Trimming stripped 4 bases from V and 2 bases from J, with 15 bases between. This CDR3 region has 15 residues. CDR3 in amino acids: CASSAKQDRNTEAFF. CDR3 in DNA: TGCGCCAGCAGCGCAAAACAGGACAGAAACACTGAAGCTTTCTTT.

This clone was seen a few times. This chain links TRBV19 with TRBJ2-7; 10 bases align to TRBD1. V dropped 3 bases and J dropped 5; count of bases not matched to a gene: 13. This CDR3 has 17 residues. Germline CDR1 LNHDA, CDR2 SQIVND (reference sequence). The CDR3 protein is CASSIPFRQGAKNEQYF. The DNA of the CDR3 is TGTGCCAGTAGTATCCCCTTTAGACAGGGGGCGAAGAACGAGCAGTACTTC.

This sequence joins TRBV6-2 or TRBV6-3 and TRBJ2-3; 8 bases are shared with TRBD1. CDR1 and CDR2 from the germline V gene are MNHEY and SVGEGT. This CDR3 spans 18 amino acids. Trimming at V came to 6 bases and at J to 2 bases, leaving 16 bases not matched to a gene. DNA for the CDR3: TGTGCCAGCAGCCCCACCTCAGGGGGCAAACTAATCACAGATACGCAGTATTTT. It encodes CASSPTSGGKLITDTQYF.

V usage is TRBV5-1 and J usage is TRBJ1-2, with D hard to call. The CDR3 consists of 13 residues. Germline V gene lookup returns CDR1 SGHRS and CDR2 YFSETQ. V dropped 3 bases and J dropped 6 bases, with 12 bases sitting between them. As DNA, the CDR3 is TGCGCCAGCAGCTCAGGCCGTCCTGATGGCTACACCTTC. Its protein product is CASSSGRPDGYTF.

This chain connects TRBV7-3 to TRBJ2-7; no clear D gene. The germline gives CDR1 SGHTA, CDR2 FQGTGA. V lost 4 bases and J lost 7, with 11 bases in between. The CDR3 totals 12 residues. The chain's CDR3 is CASSSHGFEQYF. CDR3 bases: TGTGCCAGCAGCTCCCACGGGTTTGAGCAGTACTTC.

The chain recombines TRBV5-1 with TRBJ1-1; D not resolved. V dropped 2 bases and J dropped 6 bases, with 14 bases sitting between them. CDR3 length: 14 residues. CDR1 and CDR2 (germline): SGHRS, YFSETQ. CDR3 sequence: CASSFGSGEAEAFF. CDR3 nucleotides: TGCGCCAGCAGCTTCGGGAGCGGGGAGGCTGAAGCTTTCTTT. Looking up the rest from reference TRBV5-1 and TRBJ1-1 gives the full variable domain: KAGVTQTPRYLIKTRGQQVTLSCSPISGHRSVSWYQQTPGQGLQFLFEYFSETQRNKGNFPGRFSGRQFSNSRSEMNVSTLELGDSALYLCASSFGSGEAEAFFGQGTRLTVV.

This sequence joins TRBV9 and TRBJ2-2, with 14 bases identical to TRBD2. Germline assignment: CDR1 SGDLS and CDR2 YYNGEE. The V gene end was trimmed by 2 bases and the J gene end by 7 bases; junction bases not matched to a gene: 13. The CDR3 length is 19 residues. The CDR3 nucleotides are TGTGCCAGCAGCGTGGGGGCCCGACTAGCGGGGGGGCCCATCGGGGAGCTGTTTTTT. It yields the protein CASSVGARLAGGPIGELFF.

The chain carries TRBV14 and TRBJ1-1; D may be TRBD1 (6 bases). Trimming took 0 bases from V and 9 from J, leaving 11 bases between them. Germline-derived CDR1 and CDR2 are SGHDN and FVKESK. The length of the CDR3 is 13 residues. The CDR3 sequence: CASSQETQGKAFF. The DNA for the CDR3 is TGTGCCAGCAGCCAAGAAACACAGGGAAAAGCTTTCTTT.

The rearrangement joins TRBV5-1 to TRBJ2-3, with 9 bases matching TRBD1. Germline V gene lookup returns CDR1 SGHRS and CDR2 YFSETQ. CDR3 length: 15 amino acids. V shed 3 bases, J shed 0 bases, and the junction held 2 bases outside the gene matches. The CDR3 loop is CASSYGTGSTDTQYF. CDR3 bases: TGCGCCAGCAGCTACGGGACAGGGAGCACAGATACGCAGTATTTT.